The 24 T cell receptor beta chains below come from one sample, sequenced in a study of vaccination effects on CD4 cells after COVID-19 (dated by TCRdb to the early 2020s). Receptors were amplified or captured by the immunoSEQ multiplex PCR assay. TCRdb stores this immuneACCESS table with in-frame sequences only. Part of the clones is absent; in the studies checked, under half of the shortfall reflects unresolved V genes, and no reason is known for the rest. The sample includes some 22,000 clones, with approximately 77% observed a single time. The biggest ten clones account for approximately 20% of the sample. Which antigens these TCRs recognize remains unknown. To identify antigen-specific CD4+ T cell clonotypes by their expansion, the ViraFEST assay first stimulated PBMC with viral peptide pools and then applied TCR sequencing. After around eleven days of culture, CD4+ T cells were isolated with the EasySep CD4+ T cell isolation kit. Healthy vaccine recipients had no prior SARS-CoV-2 infection, confirmed by negative nucleocapsid antibodies before and after vaccination.

This sample comprised CD4+ T cells from PBMCs cultured with HCoV-NL63 spike peptides, obtained before COVID-19 vaccination. Taken with the paper, the label for cell subset or site translates to: HCoV-NL63 spike overlapping peptide pool stimulation. These receptors were obtained from a human donor who received a COVID-19 vaccine.

The chain carries TRBV5-1 and TRBJ1-3; TRBD1 matches at 8 bases. Germline CDR1 is SGHRS and CDR2 is YFSETQ. V shed 0 bases, J shed 11 bases, and the junction held 13 bases outside the gene matches. The CDR3 consists of 16 residues. The CDR3 nucleotides read TGCGCCAGCAGCTTGGGACAGGGGACGATCCAGAACGCCATATATTTT. It encodes CASSLGQGTIQNAIYF. Drawing the rest from reference TRBV5-1 and TRBJ1-3, the complete variable domain is KAGVTQTPRYLIKTRGQQVTLSCSPISGHRSVSWYQQTPGQGLQFLFEYFSETQRNKGNFPGRFSGRQFSNSRSEMNVSTLELGDSALYLCASSLGQGTIQNAIYFGEGSWLTVV.

This clone occurred a few times. The rearrangement joins TRBV11-1 to TRBJ1-5; D not resolved. The CDR3 totals 13 residues. CDR1 and CDR2 from the germline V gene are SGHAT and FQDESV (reference sequence). Trimming pared 2 bases from V and 0 bases from J, leaving 2 bases between. The DNA for the CDR3 is TGTGCCAGCAGCTTAACTAGCAATCAGCCCCAGCATTTT. It codes for CASSLTSNQPQHF.

The V gene is TRBV27, the J gene TRBJ1-1; D perhaps matches TRBD1 (6 bases). V was pared by 0 bases and J by 7 bases, with 18 bases between. CDR3 size: 16 residues. The germline gives CDR1 MNHEY, CDR2 SMNVEV (reference sequence). The CDR3 region is CASSLSSRGRIGEAFF. For the CDR3, the DNA is TGTGCCAGCAGTTTATCTTCCAGGGGCCGGATCGGTGAAGCTTTCTTT.

The rearrangement links TRBV3-1 (or the pseudogene TRBV3-2) to TRBJ2-7, with 7 bases that match TRBD2. V dropped 6 bases and J dropped 6; count of bases not matched to a gene: 11. CDR1 and CDR2 from the germline V gene are LGHDT and YNNKEL (reference sequence). The CDR3 length is 14 residues. DNA of the CDR3: TGTGCCAGCAGATTCCGGACTAGGTTAAGCGAGCAGTACTTC. It specifies CASRFRTRLSEQYF.

This clone was picked up a small number of times. This chain joins TRBV7-2 and TRBJ1-2; 12 positions agree with TRBD1. The CDR3 sequence is 15 residues long. Germline loops: CDR1 SGHTA, CDR2 FQGNSA. J was trimmed by 8 bases and V by 2 bases; bases with no gene match: 6. The CDR3 coding sequence is TGTGCCAGCAGCTTAAGGGACAGGGGGCTTGGAGGCTACACCTTC. This codes for CASSLRDRGLGGYTF.

The genes are TRBV6-2 or TRBV6-3 and TRBJ2-3, with 7 bases lining up with TRBD2. J was trimmed by 1 base and V by 3 bases; bases with no gene match: 4. Germline lookup yields CDR1 MNHEY and CDR2 SVGEGT. The CDR3 runs to 15 residues. The DNA for the CDR3 is TGTGCCAGCAGTTATTCTAGCGGAGGCACAGATACGCAGTATTTT. Its translation: CASSYSSGGTDTQYF.

The chain joins TRBV28 to TRBJ1-2; 9 nucleotides line up with TRBD1. Germline assignment: CDR1 MDHEN and CDR2 SYDVKM. This CDR3 region has 14 residues. Trimming at V came to 6 bases and at J to 4 bases, leaving 6 bases not matched to a gene. The CDR3 loop reads CASRPGTGTYGYTF. CDR3 coding DNA: TGTGCCAGCAGGCCCGGGACAGGGACCTATGGCTACACCTTC.

This chain joins TRBV28 and TRBJ2-3; D is perhaps TRBD2 (6 bases). The V gene's germline CDR1 is MDHEN and CDR2 SYDVKM. The CDR3 has 14 amino acids. The ends were cut back, 6 bases at V and 6 bases at J, with 16 bases in the middle. The CDR3 sequence is CASRATGGTDTQYF. CDR3 in DNA: TGTGCCAGCAGGGCGACTGGCGGGACGGATACGCAGTATTTT.

The chain links TRBV7-2 to TRBJ2-7, with a possible D match to TRBD1 (6 bases). The CDR3 runs 13 residues. The V gene lost 5 bases and the J gene lost 3 bases, with 11 bases spanning the gap. Germline CDR1 SGHTA, CDR2 FQGNSA. CDR3 amino acids: CASSPGTRYEQYF. The CDR3 DNA sequence: TGTGCCAGCAGCCCCGGGACACGCTACGAGCAGTACTTC.

The rearrangement joins TRBV24-1 to TRBJ2-2; TRBD1 aligns across 10 bases. The trim removed 3 bases at V and 6 bases at J, leaving 9 bases unmatched. The V gene's germline CDR1 is KGHDR and CDR2 SFDVKD. There are 17 residues in the CDR3. This CDR3 reads CATSDADRGQLAGELFF. The CDR3, as DNA: TGTGCCACCAGTGATGCCGACAGGGGGCAGCTCGCCGGGGAGCTGTTTTTT.

This clone showed up just once. This chain connects TRBV2 to TRBJ2-3; TRBD1 matches 9 bases. Trimming took 7 bases from V and 4 from J; bases not matched to a gene: 3. CDR3 length equals 13 residues. Germline CDR1 reads SNHLY; CDR2 reads FYNNEI. The CDR3 protein is CASNNRGPDTQYF. The CDR3 coding sequence is TGTGCCAGCAATAACAGGGGGCCAGATACGCAGTATTTT.

This clone was detected a few times. The rearrangement links TRBV5-4 to TRBJ1-4; D call uncertain. The CDR3 has 15 amino acids. In germline, CDR1 is SGHNT, CDR2 YYREEE (reference sequence). The V end lost 5 bases, the J end lost 0 bases, and 11 bases lay between the germline ends. The CDR3 region is CASSPDGPTNEKLFF. In DNA form, the CDR3 reads TGTGCCAGCAGTCCTGACGGGCCAACTAATGAAAAACTGTTTTTT. The full variable domain, in which reference TRBV5-4 and TRBJ1-4 provide the parts outside the CDR3, is ETGVTQSPTHLIKTRGQQVTLRCSSQSGHNTVSWYQQALGQGPQFIFQYYREEENGRGNFPPRFSGLQFPNYSSELNVNALELDDSALYLCASSPDGPTNEKLFFGSGTQLSVL.

This clone is a singleton in its sample. The chain recombines TRBV10-3 with TRBJ2-7, with D possibly TRBD1 on 6 matching bases. The CDR3 is 12 residues long. V dropped 7 bases and J dropped 1 base, with 8 bases sitting between them. Per germline, CDR1 ENHRY and CDR2 SYGVKD. The CDR3: CAIKDSSYEQYF. Here the CDR3 DNA reads TGTGCCATCAAGGACAGTTCCTACGAGCAGTACTTC.

The chain joins TRBV4-2 to TRBJ2-1, with TRBD2 identical over 11 bases. Germline CDR1 and CDR2: LGHNA and YNFKEQ. The CDR3 sequence is 15 residues long. V was clipped by 6 bases and J by 5 bases; unmatched bases: 6. CDR3 in DNA: TGTGCCAGCAGTTCCCTAGCGGGGGGAAACAATGAGCAGTTCTTC. Protein sequence: CASSSLAGGNNEQFF.

The chain carries TRBV3-1 (or the pseudogene TRBV3-2) and TRBJ2-1, with TRBD2 matching over 7 bases. Trimming cost V 0 bases and J 2 bases; bases outside gene matches: 7. The V gene's germline CDR1 is LGHDT and CDR2 YNNKEL (reference sequence). CDR3 length: 17 residues. CDR3 residues: CASSQEPAGATYNEQFF. The CDR3, as DNA: TGTGCCAGCAGCCAAGAGCCGGCGGGAGCGACCTACAATGAGCAGTTCTTC.

The V and J genes are TRBV2 and TRBJ2-2, with TRBD2 matching over 9 bases. The trim removed 4 bases at V and 5 bases at J, leaving 5 bases unmatched. Germline V lookup: CDR1 SNHLY, CDR2 FYNNEI. The CDR3 is 15 amino acids. The CDR3 region is CASSVSGSRTGELFF. CDR3 in DNA: TGTGCCAGCAGTGTTAGCGGGAGTAGGACCGGGGAGCTGTTTTTT. The complete variable domain, with remaining parts taken from reference TRBV2 and TRBJ2-2, reads EPEVTQTPSHQVTQMGQEVILRCVPISNHLYFYWYRQILGQKVEFLVSFYNNEISEKSEIFDDQFSVERPDGSNFTLKIRSTKLEDSAMYFCASSVSGSRTGELFFGEGSRLTVL.

The chain couples TRBV6-5 to TRBJ1-5; D is ambiguous. This CDR3 has 13 residues. Between the trimmed V and J ends, which lost 5 bases and 0 bases, there was a span of 5 bases. Germline V lookup: CDR1 MNHEY, CDR2 SVGAGI. The CDR3 DNA sequence: TGTGCCAGCAGTAGTGGTAGCAATCAGCCCCAGCATTTT. Protein: CASSSGSNQPQHF.

This rearrangement joins TRBV20-1 to TRBJ1-6, with D unresolved. Between the trimmed V and J ends, which lost 3 bases and 4 bases, there was a span of 10 bases. Germline V gene data show CDR1 as DFQATT and CDR2 as SNEGSKA (reference sequence). CDR3 length: 14 amino acids. The CDR3 bases are TGCAGTGCTAGTAGGTCAGATTATAATTCACCCCTCCACTTT. This encodes CSASRSDYNSPLHF.

The chain links TRBV30 to TRBJ1-2; tentative D call: TRBD1 (5 bases). Deletions cut 0 bases from V and 1 base from J, with 12 bases between. Germline V gene data show CDR1 as GTSNPN and CDR2 as SVGIG (reference sequence). CDR3 length: 15 residues. DNA for the CDR3: TGTGCCTGGAGTGTACCAGGGATATATAACTATGGCTACACCTTC. It codes for CAWSVPGIYNYGYTF.

The chain recombines TRBV6-2 or TRBV6-3 with TRBJ2-7; TRBD2 matches at 9 bases. The CDR3 totals 15 residues. The germline gives CDR1 MNHEY, CDR2 SVGEGT. The trim removed 2 bases at V and 6 bases at J, leaving 8 bases unmatched. This CDR3 reads CASSYKEAGGSEQYF. The CDR3 DNA follows: TGTGCCAGCAGTTACAAGGAGGCGGGAGGGTCCGAGCAGTACTTC.

The CDR3 nucleotides read TGTGCCAGCAGTATGGGAGGCCGGGGGTATGGCTACACCTTC. It yields the protein CASSMGGRGYGYTF. V usage is TRBV6-5 and J usage is TRBJ1-2; tentative D call: TRBD1 (5 bases). The CDR3 runs 14 residues. Germline-derived CDR1 and CDR2 are MNHEY and SVGAGI. V lost 5 bases and J lost 5, with 15 bases in between.

In its sample, this clone was seen once. This sequence joins TRBV30 and TRBJ2-1; 11 bases line up with TRBD2. Germline V lookup: CDR1 GTSNPN, CDR2 SVGIG (reference sequence). This CDR3 is built from 17 residues. Trimming removed 2 bases from V and 4 bases from J; junction bases left unmatched: 10. In DNA, the CDR3 is TGTGCCTGGAGTACCCCGGGACTAGCGGCGAAGTACAATGAGCAGTTCTTC. It encodes CAWSTPGLAAKYNEQFF.

This chain joins TRBV6-5 and TRBJ1-6; possibly TRBD1 for D (5 bases). Germline CDR1 reads MNHEY; CDR2 reads SVGAGI. Trimming left V 7 bases short and J 11 bases short, with 18 bases between. This CDR3 is built from 14 residues. The CDR3: CASTPRDVGTPLHF. The DNA of the CDR3 is TGTGCCAGCACCCCCCGGGACGTTGGGACACCCCTCCACTTT.

The chain couples TRBV20-1 to TRBJ2-7; no firm D call. This CDR3 contains 13 residues. Germline assignment: CDR1 DFQATT and CDR2 SNEGSKA (reference sequence). V was shortened by 3 bases and J by 10 bases, with 19 bases between the two germline ends. Written as DNA, the CDR3 is TGCAGTGCTAGTTCCATTCCAGATTTGGAACAGTACTTC. Residues: CSASSIPDLEQYF.